These 32 T cell receptor beta chains share one sample of origin, sequenced in a study of CD8+CD57+ T cells in acquired aplastic anemia. Investigators profiled TCR beta VDJ and CDR3 from genomic DNA template. TCRdb redid the calling of the reads with MiXCR, one entry per CDR3 protein. The sample has approximately 200,000 distinct CDR3 sequences, less than 60% seen once. Previously, flow cytometry had revealed CD8+CD57+ cell expansion in the patients chosen for sequencing. The specimen was sorted CD4+, CD8+, or CD8+CD57+ T cells (not recorded which) from PBMCs. These receptors all come from a human donor with aplastic anemia.

The chain recombines TRBV12-3 or TRBV12-4 with TRBJ1-6; D is uncertain. The germline V and J ends were trimmed by 6 bases and 10 bases, with 19 bases remaining between them. The CDR3 runs 15 residues. The CDR3 DNA is TGTGCCAGCAGCTTTGCGGGGTCAGCCAGATCACCCCTCCACTTT. Protein product: CASSFAGSARSPLHF.

This sequence joins TRBV25-1 and TRBJ1-6; D perhaps matches TRBD1 (6 bases). This CDR3 is 13 amino acids long. The germline gives CDR1 MGHDK, CDR2 SYGVNS. The ends were cut back, 8 bases at V and 5 bases at J, with 10 bases in the middle. The CDR3 coding sequence is TGTGCCAGCCTACAGGGAAATAATTCACCCCTCCACTTT. Translating it yields CASLQGNNSPLHF.

This clonotype was detected many times. DNA for the CDR3: TGTGCCAGCAGCCCGGGACCTCGTCGGGAGACCCAGTACTTC. Translated, it gives CASSPGPRRETQYF. This rearrangement joins TRBV7-7 to TRBJ2-5; D tentatively fits TRBD1 or TRBD2 (5 bases each). Germline lookup yields CDR1 SSHAT and CDR2 FNYEAQ (reference sequence). The CDR3 is 14 amino acids. V gave up 5 bases and J gave up 5 bases, with 15 bases separating them.

This clonotype appeared a few times. This chain uses TRBV27 with TRBJ1-5; D might be TRBD1 (6 bases). The germline V gene has CDR1 MNHEY and CDR2 SMNVEV (reference sequence). Trimming removed 6 bases at V and 2 bases at J, with 17 bases between. The CDR3 spans 16 residues. The CDR3 sequence: CASSLYGQIGNQPQHF. The CDR3 DNA follows: TGTGCCAGCAGCTTGTATGGACAGATTGGCAATCAGCCCCAGCATTTT.

CDR3 DNA: TGTGCCAGCAGCTCCGGGGCAGGTTCCTACGAGCAGTACGTC. It encodes CASSSGAGSYEQYV. The V gene is TRBV7-9, the J gene TRBJ2-7; D tentatively fits TRBD1 or TRBD2 (5 bases each). CDR3 length equals 14 residues. CDR1 and CDR2 from the germline V gene are SEHNR and FQNEAQ (reference sequence). Trimming pared 4 bases from V and 1 base from J, leaving 11 bases between.

The table lists this clonotype with many counts. V and J are TRBV7-9 and TRBJ1-1, with 9 nucleotides matching TRBD1. The length of the CDR3 is 15 residues. Trimming removed 5 bases from V and 0 bases from J; junction bases left unmatched: 4. Germline lookup yields CDR1 SEHNR and CDR2 FQNEAQ (reference sequence). This CDR3 is CASSPGTGMNTEAFF. The CDR3 DNA follows: TGTGCCAGCAGCCCCGGGACAGGGATGAACACTGAAGCTTTCTTT.

A word on this clonotype: This could be a read error, since a much larger clone is one nucleotide away. The gene calls are TRBV10-2 and TRBJ1-4; TRBD1 might be the D (5 bases). The CDR3 is made up of 14 amino acids. Germline V gene data show CDR1 as WSHSY and CDR2 as SAAADI. The CDR3 DNA is TGCGCCAGCAGAGAACCGGGGACGGGTGAAAAACTGTCTTTT. Its translation: CASREPGTGEKLSF.

As to this clonotype: This may be a read error: a much more frequent sequence differs by one nucleotide. The rearrangement uses TRBV6-5 and TRBJ2-7; D may be TRBD1 or TRBD2 (6 bases each). CDR1 and CDR2 from the germline V gene are MNHEY and SVGAGI. V lost 5 bases and J 3 bases, leaving 20 bases between the germline ends. The CDR3 runs to 16 residues. CDR3 protein: CASSVLSLGGFYEQYF. The CDR3 bases are TGTGCCAGCAGTGTACTTAGCTTGGGGGGCTTCTACGAGCAGTACTTC.

The rearrangement joins TRBV10-3 to TRBJ1-5; no clear D. This CDR3 is 14 amino acids long. The V end lost 5 bases, the J end lost 1 base, and 9 bases lay between the germline ends. CDR1 ENHRY and CDR2 SYGVKD come from the germline V gene. CDR3 residues: CAISSERSNQPQHF. In nucleotides, the CDR3 is TGTGCCATCAGTTCCGAGAGAAGCAATCAGCCCCAGCATTTT.

The chain is built from TRBV15 and TRBJ1-2; D unresolved. The CDR3 totals 13 residues. V was trimmed by 4 bases and J by 2 bases, leaving 8 bases between them. Germline V gene lookup returns CDR1 LNHNV and CDR2 YYDKDF (reference sequence). CDR3 nucleotides: TGTGCCACCAGCACGGGCAGCAACTATGGCTACACCTTC. Residues: CATSTGSNYGYTF.

This clonotype came up many times. CDR3 residues: CASSTSLMNTEAFF. Here the CDR3 DNA reads TGTGCCAGCAGCACATCCCTGATGAACACTGAAGCTTTCTTT. The chain uses TRBV7-6 and TRBJ1-1; no clear D gene. V shed 5 bases and J shed 0 bases, with 10 bases lying between them. The germline V gene has CDR1 SGHVS and CDR2 FNYEAQ. There are 14 residues in the CDR3.

Turning to this clonotype: Since a much larger clone is just one base distant, this may be a read error. The gene calls are TRBV6-4 and TRBJ1-5, with 8 bases identical to TRBD1. V gave up 7 bases and J gave up 2 bases; unmatched junction bases: 7. The CDR3 contains 15 residues. Looked up from germline, CDR1 is MRHNA and CDR2 is SNTAGT. CDR3 residues: CASTRDRIGNQPQHF. The CDR3, as DNA: TGTGCCAGCACCAGGGACAGGATTGGCAATCAGCCCCAGCATTTT.

In this sample, this clonotype turned up many times. The CDR3 region is CASSPLGGTDNSPLHF. The DNA for the CDR3 is TGTGCCAGCAGCCCTCTCGGAGGGACCGATAATTCACCCCTCCACTTT. This chain links TRBV5-6 with TRBJ1-6, with D perhaps TRBD1 (5 bases). Trimming removed 4 bases from V and 5 bases from J, with 16 bases in between. This CDR3 region has 16 residues. The V gene's germline CDR1 is SGHDT and CDR2 YYEEEE.

In its sample, this clonotype was seen many times. V gene TRBV11-3 combines with J gene TRBJ2-1; D is undetermined. CDR1 and CDR2 (germline): SGHNT, YENEEA. V shed 3 bases and J shed 5 bases, with 11 bases lying between them. CDR3 length equals 14 residues. CDR3 protein: CASSLGGKDNEQFF. CDR3 DNA sequence: TGTGCCAGCAGCTTGGGCGGTAAGGACAATGAGCAGTTCTTC.

This clonotype was found a few times. The CDR3 reads CAWSVGGPDYEQYF. For the CDR3, the DNA is TGTGCCTGGAGTGTAGGGGGGCCGGACTACGAGCAGTACTTC. The chain combines TRBV30 with TRBJ2-7; either TRBD1 or TRBD2 may supply D (6 bases each). The ends were cut back, 0 bases at V and 3 bases at J, with 12 bases in the middle. Germline CDR1 reads GTSNPN; CDR2 reads SVGIG (reference sequence). The CDR3 length is 14 residues.

This clonotype was seen more than once but under ten times. A much larger clone lies one base from this, so it may be a read error. The J gene is TRBJ1-3, the V gene TRBV7-2; D is undetermined. The CDR3 has 16 amino acids. The germline V and J ends were trimmed by 5 bases and 0 bases, with 14 bases remaining between them. Germline lookup yields CDR1 SGHTA and CDR2 FQGNSA. The CDR3 sequence: CASSLGSANSGNTIYF. The CDR3 nucleotides are TGTGCCAGCAGCCTTGGTTCGGCAAACTCTGGAAACACCATATATTTT.

About this clonotype itself: The DNA is omitted, as the CDR3 cannot be located on it reliably, and the CDR3 follows TCRdb's listing. The chain carries TRBV9 and TRBJ2-7; the table assigns TRBD1, which was not confirmed against the DNA. The germline V gene encodes CDR1 SGDLS and CDR2 YYNGEE. The CDR3 spans 13 residues, counting both ends. The chain's CDR3 is CASSVAHGAERYF.

In this sample, this clonotype turned up a few times. The V gene is TRBV19, the J gene TRBJ1-2; possible D gene TRBD1, 5 bases. CDR1 and CDR2 (germline): LNHDA, SQIVND (reference sequence). Trimming took 4 bases from V and 8 from J, leaving 14 bases between them. This CDR3 contains 13 residues. CDR3 coding DNA: TGTGCCAGTAGTAGGGGGGACTTCTGGGGCTACACCTTC. Translated, it gives CASSRGDFWGYTF.

This clonotype was seen at least ten times. The chain joins TRBV20-1 to TRBJ2-7; 9 positions match TRBD2. V shed 0 bases, J shed 5 bases, and the junction held 8 bases outside the gene matches. Germline CDR1 is DFQATT and CDR2 is SNEGSKA (reference sequence). The CDR3 loop spans 15 amino acids. CDR3 sequence reads: CSARDVGLATDEQYF. CDR3 coding DNA: TGCAGTGCTAGAGATGTGGGACTAGCCACTGACGAGCAGTACTTC.

This clonotype has a count of ten or more. The chain is built from TRBV4-2 and TRBJ1-1; tentative D call: TRBD1 (5 bases). Per the germline V gene, CDR1 is LGHNA and CDR2 is YNFKEQ. The V gene lost 0 bases and the J gene lost 3 bases, with 11 bases spanning the gap. The CDR3 loop spans 15 amino acids. CDR3 protein: CASSQERGFDTEAFF. Here the CDR3 DNA reads TGTGCCAGCAGCCAAGAAAGGGGCTTCGACACTGAAGCTTTCTTT.

J is TRBJ2-3 and V is TRBV7-9; D is possibly TRBD1 or TRBD2 (5 bases each). The V gene's germline CDR1 is SEHNR and CDR2 FQNEAQ (reference sequence). The CDR3 loop spans 14 amino acids. Deletions cut 4 bases from V and 4 bases from J, with 12 bases between. The CDR3 loop reads CASSSPRGADTQYF. CDR3 DNA: TGTGCCAGCAGCTCCCCTCGGGGCGCAGATACGCAGTATTTT.

V is TRBV19 and J is TRBJ1-6; no reliable D call. The CDR3 sequence is 13 residues long. V lost 5 bases to trimming and J lost 9 bases, with 11 bases between them. CDR1 and CDR2 (germline): LNHDA, SQIVND (reference sequence). The CDR3 loop is CASSLGNGSPLHF. In DNA form, the CDR3 reads TGTGCCAGTAGTCTTGGGAATGGTTCACCCCTCCACTTT. The full variable domain, in which reference TRBV19 and TRBJ1-6 provide the parts outside the CDR3, is DGGITQSPKYLFRKEGQNVTLSCEQNLNHDAMYWYRQDPGQGLRLIYYSQIVNDFQKGDIAEGYSVSREKKESFPLTVTSAQKNPTAFYLCASSLGNGSPLHFGNGTRLTVT.

This chain joins TRBV10-3 and TRBJ2-3; TRBD1 is a possible D gene (5 bases). CDR1 is ENHRY and CDR2 is SYGVKD in the germline V gene. V was pared by 10 bases and J by 6 bases, with 14 bases between. The CDR3 has 12 amino acids. Here the CDR3 reads CATSPQGDTQYF. The CDR3 DNA follows: TGTGCCACCTCCCCCCAGGGTGATACGCAGTATTTT.

The chain joins TRBV19 to TRBJ1-2; D is unclear. V was shortened by 6 bases and J by 4 bases, with 15 bases between the two germline ends. The CDR3 sequence is 14 residues long. Germline values: CDR1 LNHDA, CDR2 SQIVND (reference sequence). The CDR3 region is CASRHTDGLYGYTF. CDR3 nucleotide sequence: TGTGCCAGTAGGCATACGGACGGACTCTATGGCTACACCTTC.

In its sample, this clonotype was seen many times. The V and J genes are TRBV5-1 and TRBJ1-4; D unclear. Germline CDR1 is SGHRS and CDR2 is YFSETQ. The V and J ends lost 3 bases and 8 bases respectively, with 14 bases between them. This CDR3 is 14 amino acids long. The CDR3 is CASSSGRISEKLFF. Here the CDR3 DNA reads TGCGCCAGCAGCTCTGGCCGAATAAGCGAAAAACTGTTTTTT.

The genes are TRBV19 and TRBJ2-3, with TRBD2 identical over 10 bases. V dropped 5 bases and J dropped 1; count of bases not matched to a gene: 6. The CDR3 spans 16 residues. Germline V gene sequence: CDR1 LNHDA, CDR2 SQIVND (reference sequence). This chain's CDR3 is CASSGRTSGGTDTQYF. As DNA, the CDR3 is TGTGCCAGTAGTGGGCGGACTAGCGGTGGCACAGATACGCAGTATTTT.

This clonotype is a singleton in its sample. This sequence joins TRBV20-1 and TRBJ2-7, with TRBD2 matching 9 bases. The CDR3 has 14 residues. V trimming: 0 bases; J trimming: 6 bases; junction bases outside the gene matches: 6. Germline-derived CDR1 and CDR2 are DFQATT and SNEGSKA (reference sequence). The CDR3 loop reads CSAREAQRGVEQYF. The CDR3 nucleotides are TGCAGTGCTAGAGAGGCCCAGCGGGGGGTCGAGCAGTACTTC.

The genes are TRBV15 and TRBJ2-7; TRBD2 aligns across 10 bases. The end of the DNA fits TRBJ2-5 better, so the J call may be wrong. Germline lookup yields CDR1 LNHNV and CDR2 YYDKDF (reference sequence). The CDR3 spans 15 residues. The CDR3 DNA reads as TGTGCCACCAGCAGAGCGCTAGCGGGAGAAGAGACCCAGTACTTC. Translation: CATSRALAGEETQYF.

This clonotype appeared many times. V and J are TRBV29-1 and TRBJ2-7, with TRBD1 as a possible D gene (5 bases). The CDR3 is 12 residues long. The V gene's germline CDR1 is SQVTM and CDR2 ANQGSEA. Trimming shortened V by 1 base and J by 3 bases, and 7 bases separated the two germline ends. The CDR3 nucleotides read TGCAGCGTTGAAGGTCAGGGCTACGAGCAGTACTTC. Translating it yields CSVEGQGYEQYF.

This clonotype was observed at least ten times. The rearrangement uses TRBV19 and TRBJ2-1; 10 bases align to TRBD2. The CDR3 contains 16 residues. With V trimmed by 7 bases and J by 2 bases, 8 bases remained unmatched. Germline CDR1 and CDR2: LNHDA and SQIVND (reference sequence). CDR3 bases: TGTGCCAGTACCCCCCAGCGGGGGGGCCCCTACAATGAGCAGTTCTTC. Protein sequence: CASTPQRGGPYNEQFF.

This clonotype appeared many times. The chain recombines TRBV7-2 with TRBJ1-1, with D hard to call. The CDR3 runs 15 residues. Germline CDR1 is SGHTA and CDR2 is FQGNSA. The V end lost 0 bases, the J end lost 2 bases, and 10 bases lay between the germline ends. DNA of the CDR3: TGTGCCAGCAGCTTAGCGAATGGAACCAACACTGAAGCTTTCTTT. This sequence encodes CASSLANGTNTEAFF.

In this sample, this clonotype turned up many times. CDR3 sequence (DNA): TGTGCCACCAGCACTCTTCCCGGCCAGGGAACCTACGAGCAGTACTTC. Its protein is CATSTLPGQGTYEQYF. V usage is TRBV15 and J usage is TRBJ2-7; possible D gene TRBD1, 5 bases. Between the trimmed V and J ends, which lost 4 bases and 2 bases, there was a span of 18 bases. In germline, CDR1 is LNHNV, CDR2 YYDKDF (reference sequence). CDR3 length: 16 amino acids.